This T cell receptor beta chain was identified during a study of T cell responses to AZD1222 COVID-19 vaccine. Here immunoSEQ multiplex PCR was the method, and the copy in TCRdb shows in-frame clones only, minus some. This repertoire shows about 96,000 clones, about 90% found once; its top ten account for under 30%. Deletions cut 5 bases from V and 0 bases from J, with 11 bases between. CDR3 length: 15 residues. Germline lookup yields CDR1 SGHTA and CDR2 FQGNSA. Study-level findings and limits: Donor demographics were predominantly white British with a female majority; clonal diversity may be underestimated. The number of AZD1222 recipients seropositive at baseline was only five to seven.

As regards this clone: Antigen: not known.

V usage is TRBV7-2 and J usage is TRBJ2-1; D gene unclear. Source: peripheral blood, taken on day 0 of AZD1222 vaccination. The TCR originated in an adult in good health. CDR3 in DNA: TGTGCCAGCAGCCCACTTCCAAGCTCCTACAATGAGCAGTTCTTC. Its protein product is CASSPLPSSYNEQFF.